Below are 25 T cell receptor beta chains sequenced from a single sample in a study of T cell responses to AZD1222 COVID-19 vaccine. TCRdb's copy holds only in-frame clones and misses some; the assay was immunoSEQ multiplex PCR. The table lists fewer than 150,000 clones, roughly 87% of them singletons. The sample consisted of peripheral blood, taken 28 days after the second AZD1222 dose. The origin of the receptors is an adult who received the AZD1222 COVID-19 vaccine.

The chain uses TRBV6-2 or TRBV6-3 and TRBJ1-1; 7 bases agree with TRBD1. Germline V gene lookup returns CDR1 MNHEY and CDR2 SVGEGT. Trimming at V came to 5 bases and at J to 7 bases, leaving 10 bases not matched to a gene. The CDR3 runs to 14 residues. The CDR3 region has the DNA TGTGCCAGCAGTACCCAGACAGGGAGTGGTGAAGCTTTCTTT. Protein: CASSTQTGSGEAFF.

The table lists this clone with a few counts. V is TRBV29-1 and J is TRBJ2-7, with 10 bases matching TRBD1. Germline V gives CDR1 SQVTM, CDR2 ANQGSEA. The V segment lost 7 bases and the J segment 2 bases; nucleotides outside the gene matches: 8. The CDR3 consists of 14 residues. This chain's CDR3 is CSAQDRGNPYEQYF. CDR3 bases: TGCAGCGCTCAGGACAGGGGGAACCCCTACGAGCAGTACTTC.

The J gene is TRBJ2-5, the V gene TRBV12-5; possible D gene TRBD2, 5 bases. Germline assignment: CDR1 LGHNT and CDR2 FRNRAP. The V end was cut by 6 bases, the J end by 5 bases, with 10 bases between. CDR3 size: 12 residues. The chain's CDR3 is CASGRGMETQYF. The CDR3 nucleotides read TGTGCTAGTGGCCGAGGGATGGAGACCCAGTACTTC.

This chain links TRBV2 with TRBJ2-1; D is perhaps TRBD2 (5 bases). Trimming cost V 7 bases and J 0 bases, with 16 bases left between them. Germline CDR1 SNHLY, CDR2 FYNNEI. The CDR3 has 16 amino acids. The CDR3 loop is CASTLQRSSSYNEQFF. The CDR3 DNA is TGTGCCAGCACCCTTCAGCGGAGTAGCTCCTACAATGAGCAGTTCTTC.

This chain connects TRBV6-4 to TRBJ1-6; a weak D match, TRBD1 (5 bases). Germline V CDR1 and CDR2: MRHNA, SNTAGT. Trimming took 0 bases from V and 4 from J, leaving 10 bases between them. This CDR3 is built from 16 residues. The CDR3 nucleotides read TGTGCCAGCAGTGACTCGTGGGGCTTTTATAATTCACCCCTCCACTTT. It translates to CASSDSWGFYNSPLHF.

The chain carries TRBV7-9 and TRBJ1-5, with no clear D. Germline-derived CDR1 and CDR2 are SEHNR and FQNEAQ (reference sequence). V lost 1 base and J 0 bases, leaving 7 bases between the germline ends. The CDR3 spans 15 residues. The DNA for the CDR3 is TGTGCCAGCAGCTTAGACAGCTATAGCAATCAGCCCCAGCATTTT. Encoded protein: CASSLDSYSNQPQHF.

V and J are TRBV10-3 and TRBJ1-2; no firm D call. Germline V CDR1 and CDR2: ENHRY, SYGVKD. V was shortened by 2 bases and J by 2 bases, with 3 bases between the two germline ends. CDR3 length: 12 residues. The CDR3 reads CAISEGNYGYTF. In DNA, the CDR3 is TGTGCCATCAGTGAGGGGAACTATGGCTACACCTTC.

This clone was seen more than once but under ten times. V usage is TRBV3-1 (or the pseudogene TRBV3-2) and J usage is TRBJ1-2, with D possibly being TRBD1 (5 bases). From germline, CDR1 is LGHDT and CDR2 YNNKEL (reference sequence). The CDR3 is 14 amino acids. Trimming took off 1 base at V and 7 bases at J, with 13 bases between the two ends. The CDR3 nucleotides read TGTGCCAGCAGCCAAGCATTCAGGGAAGCTGGCTACACCTTC. It is translated as CASSQAFREAGYTF.

This chain joins TRBV25-1 and TRBJ1-1; the D gene is possibly TRBD1 (6 bases). The germline gives CDR1 MGHDK, CDR2 SYGVNS. CDR3 size: 13 residues. The V end was cut by 5 bases, the J end by 3 bases, with 10 bases between. In nucleotides, the CDR3 is TGTGCCAGCAGTACAGGGTTGGACACTGAAGCTTTCTTT. This sequence encodes CASSTGLDTEAFF.

This clone was seen more than once but under ten times. V usage is TRBV7-9 and J usage is TRBJ1-2; D call uncertain. This CDR3 contains 12 residues. The V end lost 5 bases, the J end lost 8 bases, and 12 bases lay between the germline ends. Germline V gives CDR1 SEHNR, CDR2 FQNEAQ (reference sequence). The CDR3 DNA sequence: TGTGCCAGCAGCCAAGAAAGTCGGGGCTACACCTTC. Protein: CASSQESRGYTF.

J is TRBJ2-2 and V is TRBV9; D is uncertain. From germline, CDR1 is SGDLS and CDR2 YYNGEE. The germline V and J ends were trimmed by 4 bases and 4 bases, with 8 bases remaining between them. CDR3 size: 13 residues. CDR3 coding DNA: TGTGCCAGCAGCAAGTACAGCACCGGGGAGCTGTTTTTT. It is translated as CASSKYSTGELFF.

The gene calls are TRBV7-2 and TRBJ2-2; D unclear. CDR1 and CDR2 from the germline V gene are SGHTA and FQGNSA. The ends were cut back, 4 bases at V and 1 base at J, with 7 bases in the middle. This CDR3 contains 14 residues. The CDR3 bases are TGTGCCAGCAGCTCGCGACTGAACACCGGGGAGCTGTTTTTT. Protein product: CASSSRLNTGELFF.

The chain couples TRBV30 to TRBJ1-2, with D unresolved. V lost 4 bases, J lost 2 bases, and 8 bases lay in between. The CDR3 consists of 12 residues. Germline CDR1 and CDR2: GTSNPN and SVGIG (reference sequence). In DNA, the CDR3 is TGTGCCTGGAAAGGCAGAAACTATGGCTACACCTTC. Its protein product is CAWKGRNYGYTF.

The V and J genes are TRBV27 and TRBJ1-2, with TRBD1 matching over 8 bases. The CDR3 length is 14 residues. Germline trimming cut 6 bases from V and 4 bases from J; bases unmatched to any gene: 7. The germline gives CDR1 MNHEY, CDR2 SMNVEV (reference sequence). The CDR3 nucleotides are TGTGCCAGCAGCGACAGGGGAGATCGCTATGGCTACACCTTC. This encodes CASSDRGDRYGYTF.

The rearrangement joins TRBV21-1 to TRBJ1-5. TRBV21-1 is recorded as a pseudogene. This CDR3 has 14 amino acids. CDR3 sequence: CASRMGGSNQPQHF. Here the CDR3 DNA reads TGTGCCAGCAGGATGGGAGGGTCCAATCAGCCCCAGCATTTT.

V is TRBV12-5 and J is TRBJ1-5, with D maybe TRBD1 (6 bases). CDR3 size: 21 residues. V was trimmed by 2 bases and J by 4 bases, leaving 30 bases between them. Germline V CDR1 and CDR2: LGHNT, FRNRAP. This CDR3 is CASGLPTPGLLGKGGNQPQHF. As DNA, the CDR3 is TGTGCTAGTGGTTTGCCCACCCCGGGACTCCTAGGGAAAGGGGGAAATCAGCCCCAGCATTTT.

This chain links TRBV5-4 with TRBJ2-4; D gene uncertain. CDR3 length equals 16 residues. Deletions cut 1 base from V and 0 bases from J, with 11 bases between. Germline-derived CDR1 and CDR2 are SGHNT and YYREEE (reference sequence). CDR3 in DNA: TGTGCCAGCAGCTTGAGTTGGGCCCAAGCCAAAAACATTCAGTACTTC. Protein sequence: CASSLSWAQAKNIQYF.

CDR3 residues: CASSEGKLGGYTF. The CDR3 coding sequence is TGTGCCAGCAGTGAAGGGAAATTGGGGGGCTACACCTTC. The rearrangement links TRBV2 to TRBJ1-2; D not resolved. This CDR3 is built from 13 residues. V lost 1 base and J lost 8, with 11 bases in between. Per germline, CDR1 SNHLY and CDR2 FYNNEI.

This chain joins TRBV27 and TRBJ2-1; no definite D call. Germline V gene lookup returns CDR1 MNHEY and CDR2 SMNVEV (reference sequence). The CDR3 runs 14 residues. Deletions cut 3 bases from V and 5 bases from J, with 11 bases between. The DNA of the CDR3 is TGTGCCAGCAGTTTCGCGGAGCCTCACAATGAGCAGTTCTTC. As protein: CASSFAEPHNEQFF.

Within the sample, this clone is medium-sized (0.01 to 0.1%). The rearrangement links TRBV20-1 to TRBJ1-5; D perhaps matches TRBD1 (5 bases). V was trimmed by 3 bases and J by 9 bases, leaving 9 bases between them. Germline V gene data show CDR1 as DFQATT and CDR2 as SNEGSKA (reference sequence). This CDR3 is 11 amino acids long. CDR3 residues: CSARGTGPQHF. The CDR3 region has the DNA TGCAGTGCTAGGGGAACAGGGCCCCAGCATTTT.

V gene TRBV18 combines with J gene TRBJ1-1; D is perhaps TRBD1 (5 bases). The V gene's germline CDR1 is KGHSH and CDR2 LQKENI. Trimming removed 5 bases at V and 11 bases at J, with 15 bases between. The CDR3 spans 12 residues. Here the CDR3 DNA reads TGTGCCAGCTCATCGGGACTCCTCGAGGCTTTCTTT. This translates into CASSSGLLEAFF.

This rearrangement joins TRBV9 to TRBJ1-6; D not certain. The CDR3 is made up of 13 amino acids. Germline values: CDR1 SGDLS, CDR2 YYNGEE. The V end was cut by 0 bases, the J end by 11 bases, with 9 bases between. CDR3 residues: CASSVESGTPLHF. Here the CDR3 DNA reads TGTGCCAGCAGCGTAGAATCGGGGACACCCCTCCACTTT.

The chain employs TRBV7-8 and TRBJ1-2; D might be TRBD1 (6 bases). CDR1 and CDR2 (germline): SGHVS, FQNEAQ. The CDR3 sequence is 14 residues long. The germline V and J ends were trimmed by 1 base and 5 bases, with 11 bases remaining between them. The CDR3 nucleotides are TGTGCCAGCAGCTTAGACAGGGTTGTTTATGGCTACACCTTC. The encoded protein is CASSLDRVVYGYTF.

The V gene is TRBV4-2, the J gene TRBJ2-6, with no clear D. Germline assignment: CDR1 LGHNA and CDR2 YNFKEQ. V dropped 0 bases and J dropped 0 bases, with 12 bases sitting between them. The CDR3 consists of 18 residues. CDR3 bases: TGTGCCAGCAGCCAAGATTCGATCGCCTACTCTGGGGCCAACGTCCTGACTTTC. Translating it yields CASSQDSIAYSGANVLTF.

The chain joins TRBV27 to TRBJ1-4; D gene ambiguous. V lost 3 bases and J 4 bases, leaving 9 bases between the germline ends. CDR1 MNHEY and CDR2 SMNVEV come from the germline V gene (reference sequence). The CDR3 extends over 14 amino acids. In DNA, the CDR3 is TGTGCCAGCAGTTTGACACCGCGTAATGAAAAACTGTTTTTT. It yields the protein CASSLTPRNEKLFF.